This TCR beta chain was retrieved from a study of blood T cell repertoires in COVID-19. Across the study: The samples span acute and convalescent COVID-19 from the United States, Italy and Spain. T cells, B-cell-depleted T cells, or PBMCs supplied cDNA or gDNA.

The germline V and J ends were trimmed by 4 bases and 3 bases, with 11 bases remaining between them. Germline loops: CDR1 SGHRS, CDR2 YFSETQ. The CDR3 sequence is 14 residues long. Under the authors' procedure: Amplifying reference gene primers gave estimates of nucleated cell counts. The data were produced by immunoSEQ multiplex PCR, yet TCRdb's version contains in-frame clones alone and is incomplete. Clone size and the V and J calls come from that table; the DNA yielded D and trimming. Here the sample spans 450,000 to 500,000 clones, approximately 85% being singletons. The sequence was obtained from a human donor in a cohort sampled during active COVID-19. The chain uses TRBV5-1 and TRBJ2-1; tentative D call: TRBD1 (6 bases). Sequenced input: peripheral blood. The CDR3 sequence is CASSQGQHYNEQFF. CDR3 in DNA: TGCGCCAGCAGCCAAGGACAGCACTACAATGAGCAGTTCTTC.